Sequencing of this T cell receptor beta chain was carried out in a study of control samples from healthy donors and cancer patients. Here immunoSEQ multiplex PCR was the method, and the copy in TCRdb shows in-frame clones only, minus some. The sample includes 170,000 or so clones, just over 90% of them seen just once. A single count supports this clone. This sequence was found in a man aged 25-45 years in good health. The sequencing sample was made of blood.

CDR3 nucleotide sequence: TGCGCCAGCAGCTCGGGGGGCTCCACAGATACGCAGTATTTT. This codes for CASSSGGSTDTQYF. The chain joins TRBV5-1 to TRBJ2-3; TRBD2 might be the D (7 bases). This CDR3 is built from 14 residues. The V end lost 3 bases, the J end lost 2 bases, and 10 bases lay between the germline ends. The germline gives CDR1 SGHRS, CDR2 YFSETQ. Based on the CDR3 plus reference TRBV5-1 and TRBJ2-3, the full variable domain is KAGVTQTPRYLIKTRGQQVTLSCSPISGHRSVSWYQQTPGQGLQFLFEYFSETQRNKGNFPGRFSGRQFSNSRSEMNVSTLELGDSALYLCASSSGGSTDTQYFGPGTRLTVL.